This T cell receptor beta chain was retrieved from a study of blood T cell repertoires in COVID-19. Looking at the study overall: The origin of the acute and convalescent COVID-19 samples was the United States, Italy and Spain. In each case, the material was cDNA or gDNA derived from T cells, B-cell-depleted T cells, or PBMCs.

As originally analysed: Estimation of nucleated cell counts relied on the amplification of reference gene primers. TCRdb keeps only in-frame clones here, not all; method: immunoSEQ multiplex PCR. D and trimming were read from the DNA, whereas the V and J calls and clone size are those reported in that table. The sample has about 80,000 clones; about 80% are singletons. CDR1 SQVTM and CDR2 ANQGSEA come from the germline V gene. V trimming: 6 bases; J trimming: 5 bases; junction bases outside the gene matches: 7. The CDR3 is made up of 13 amino acids. The sequence was obtained from an elderly man with acute or convalescent COVID-19. The source material was peripheral blood. The rearrangement links TRBV29-1 to TRBJ1-2; TRBD1 aligns across 9 bases. The CDR3 DNA sequence: TGCAGCGTAGACACAGGGGGCGGATATGGCTACACCTTC. It yields the protein CSVDTGGGYGYTF.